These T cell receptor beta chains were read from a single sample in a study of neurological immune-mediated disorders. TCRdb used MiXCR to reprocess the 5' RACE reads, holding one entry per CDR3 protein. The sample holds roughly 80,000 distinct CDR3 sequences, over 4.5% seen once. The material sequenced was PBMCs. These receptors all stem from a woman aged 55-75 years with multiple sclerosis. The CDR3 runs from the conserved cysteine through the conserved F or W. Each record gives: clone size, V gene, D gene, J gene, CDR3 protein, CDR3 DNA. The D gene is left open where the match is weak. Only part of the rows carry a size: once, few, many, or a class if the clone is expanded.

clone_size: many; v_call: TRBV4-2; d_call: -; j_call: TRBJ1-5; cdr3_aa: CASSQDIGQGLGAQHF; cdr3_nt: TGTGCCAGCAGCCAAGATATCGGCCAGGGGCTAGGAGCCCAGCATTTT
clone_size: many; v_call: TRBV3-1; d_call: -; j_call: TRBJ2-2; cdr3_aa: CASSQTDTGELFF; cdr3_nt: TGTGCCAGCAGCCAGACCGACACCGGGGAGCTGTTTTTT
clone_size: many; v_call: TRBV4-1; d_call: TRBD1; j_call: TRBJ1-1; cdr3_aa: CASSPHTGEWAFF; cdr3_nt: TGCGCCAGCAGCCCCCACACAGGGGAATGGGCTTTCTTT
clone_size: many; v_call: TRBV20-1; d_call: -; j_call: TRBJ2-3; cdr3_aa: CSAPLGGPDTQYF; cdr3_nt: TGCAGTGCTCCTCTGGGGGGACCAGATACGCAGTATTTT
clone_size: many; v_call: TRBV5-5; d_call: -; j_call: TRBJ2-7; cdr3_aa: CASSFSGDEQYF; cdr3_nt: TGTGCCAGCAGCTTTTCAGGGGACGAGCAGTACTTC
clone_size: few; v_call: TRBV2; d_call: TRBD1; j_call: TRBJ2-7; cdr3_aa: CASMFHGQVSYEQYF; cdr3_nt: TGTGCCAGCATGTTCCACGGACAGGTATCCTACGAGCAGTACTTC
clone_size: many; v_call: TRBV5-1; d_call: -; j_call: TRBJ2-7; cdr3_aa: CASSLDSLGEQYF; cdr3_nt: TGCGCCAGCAGCTTGGACAGTTTAGGGGAGCAGTACTTC
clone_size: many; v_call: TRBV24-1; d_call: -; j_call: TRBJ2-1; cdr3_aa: CATSDWKVSYNEQFF; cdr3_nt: TGTGCCACCAGTGATTGGAAGGTTTCCTACAATGAGCAGTTCTTC
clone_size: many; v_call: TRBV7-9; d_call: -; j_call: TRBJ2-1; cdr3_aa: CASSLYETGAFF; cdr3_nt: TGTGCCAGCAGCTTATATGAGACAGGTGCGTTCTTC
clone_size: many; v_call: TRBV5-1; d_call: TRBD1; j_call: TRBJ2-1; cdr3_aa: CASSLDGTGGDEQFF; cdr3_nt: TGCGCCAGCAGCTTGGACGGGACAGGGGGCGATGAGCAGTTCTTC
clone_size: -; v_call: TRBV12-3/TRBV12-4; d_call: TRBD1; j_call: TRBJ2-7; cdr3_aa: CASSPQGSEQYF; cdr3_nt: TGTGCCAGCAGCCCACAGGGGAGCGAGCAGTACTTC
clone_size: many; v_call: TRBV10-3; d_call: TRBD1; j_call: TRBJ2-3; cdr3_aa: CAISGEGGRSTDTQYF; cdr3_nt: TGTGCCATCAGTGGGGAAGGGGGCCGGAGCACAGATACGCAGTATTTT
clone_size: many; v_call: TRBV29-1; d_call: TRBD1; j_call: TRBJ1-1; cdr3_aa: CSVEVGTTGEMNTEAFF; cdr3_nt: TGCAGCGTTGAAGTTGGAACTACAGGGGAGATGAACACTGAAGCTTTCTTT
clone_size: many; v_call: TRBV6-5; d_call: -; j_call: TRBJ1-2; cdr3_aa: CASSYVGTIHGYTF; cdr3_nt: TGTGCCAGCAGTTACGTCGGGACAATACATGGCTACACCTTC
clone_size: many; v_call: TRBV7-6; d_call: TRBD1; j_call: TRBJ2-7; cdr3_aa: CASSSWTGLYEQYF; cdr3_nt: TGTGCCAGCAGCTCTTGGACAGGCCTCTACGAGCAGTACTTC
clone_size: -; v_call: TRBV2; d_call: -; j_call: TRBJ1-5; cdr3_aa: CASRREGGNQPQHF; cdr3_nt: TGTGCCAGCAGACGCGAGGGGGGCAATCAGCCCCAGCATTTT
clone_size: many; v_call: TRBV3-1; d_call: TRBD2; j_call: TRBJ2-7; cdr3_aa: CASSRRLAETYEQYF; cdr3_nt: TGTGCCAGCAGCCGGAGACTAGCGGAGACCTACGAGCAGTACTTC
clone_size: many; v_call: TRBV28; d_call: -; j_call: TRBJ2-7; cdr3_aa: CASSLGQNYEQYF; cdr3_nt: TGTGCCAGCAGTTTGGGCCAGAACTACGAGCAGTACTTC
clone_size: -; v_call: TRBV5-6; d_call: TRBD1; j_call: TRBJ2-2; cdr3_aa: CASSGFTGTGGFVGELFF; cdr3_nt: TGTGCCAGCAGCGGCTTTACCGGGACAGGTGGATTCGTCGGGGAGCTGTTTTTT
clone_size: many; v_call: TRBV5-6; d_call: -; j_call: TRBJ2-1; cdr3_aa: CASSLVGEYNEQFF; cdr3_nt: TGTGCCAGCAGCTTGGTAGGAGAGTACAATGAGCAGTTCTTC
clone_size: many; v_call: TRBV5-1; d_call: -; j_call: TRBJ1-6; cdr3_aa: CASSLEGLGNSPLHF; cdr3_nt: TGCGCCAGCAGCTTGGAGGGCTTAGGTAATTCACCCCTCCACTTT
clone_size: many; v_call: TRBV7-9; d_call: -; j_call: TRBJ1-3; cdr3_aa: CASSVLGRGEANTIYF; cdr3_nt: TGTGCCAGCAGCGTCCTGGGGAGGGGCGAGGCGAACACCATATATTTT
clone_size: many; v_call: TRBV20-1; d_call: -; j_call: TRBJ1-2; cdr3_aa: CSARSVQIRSNYGYTF; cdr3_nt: TGCAGTGCTAGATCCGTCCAAATCCGATCAAACTATGGCTACACCTTC
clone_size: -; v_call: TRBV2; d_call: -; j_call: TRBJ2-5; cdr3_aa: CASSEARPQDTQYF; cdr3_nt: TGTGCCAGCAGTGAGGCTCGCCCGCAAGATACCCAGTACTTC
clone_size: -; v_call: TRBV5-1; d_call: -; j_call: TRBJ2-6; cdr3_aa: CASSSAMGDGANVLTF; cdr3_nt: TGCGCCAGCAGCTCGGCGATGGGGGATGGGGCCAACGTCCTGACTTTC
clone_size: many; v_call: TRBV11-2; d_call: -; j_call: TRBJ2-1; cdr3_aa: CASSSHTIQFF; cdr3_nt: TGTGCCAGCAGCTCACATACAATCCAGTTCTTC
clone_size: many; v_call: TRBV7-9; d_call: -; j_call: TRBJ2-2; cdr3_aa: CASIGNSNTGELFF; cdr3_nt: TGTGCCAGCATTGGGAATTCGAACACCGGGGAGCTGTTTTTT
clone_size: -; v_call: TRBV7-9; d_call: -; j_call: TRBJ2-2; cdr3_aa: CASSLVFTGELFF; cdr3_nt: TGTGCCAGCAGCTTAGTTTTTACCGGGGAGCTGTTTTTT
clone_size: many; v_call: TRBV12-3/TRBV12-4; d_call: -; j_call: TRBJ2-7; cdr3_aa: CASSDHTGYEQYF; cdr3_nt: TGTGCCAGCAGTGATCATACGGGCTACGAGCAGTACTTC
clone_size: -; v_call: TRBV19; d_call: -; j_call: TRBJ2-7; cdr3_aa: CASAQGYEQYF; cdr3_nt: TGTGCCAGTGCTCAGGGATACGAGCAGTACTTC
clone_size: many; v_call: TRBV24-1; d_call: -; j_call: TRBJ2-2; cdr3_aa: CATSDSTGTGELFF; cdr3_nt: TGTGCCACCAGTGATTCCACAGGGACCGGGGAGCTGTTTTTT
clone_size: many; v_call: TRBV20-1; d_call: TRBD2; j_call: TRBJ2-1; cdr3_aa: CSARARAAGVANEQFF; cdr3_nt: TGCAGTGCTAGAGCAAGGGCAGCGGGGGTTGCCAATGAGCAGTTCTTC
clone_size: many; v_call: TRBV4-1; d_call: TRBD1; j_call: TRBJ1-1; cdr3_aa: CASSPDRGLQNTEAFF; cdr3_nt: TGCGCCAGCAGCCCAGACAGGGGCCTACAGAACACTGAAGCTTTCTTT
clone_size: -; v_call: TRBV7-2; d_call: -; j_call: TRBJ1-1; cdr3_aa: CAISLSGTKDTEAFF; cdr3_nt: TGTGCCATCAGCCTATCCGGGACTAAAGATACTGAAGCTTTCTTT
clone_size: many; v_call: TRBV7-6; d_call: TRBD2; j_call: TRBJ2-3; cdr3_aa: CASSPYLAGGTDTQYF; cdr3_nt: TGTGCCAGCAGCCCTTACCTAGCGGGCGGGACAGATACGCAGTATTTT
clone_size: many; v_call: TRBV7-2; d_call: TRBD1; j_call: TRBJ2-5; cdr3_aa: CASSTRQGSETQYF; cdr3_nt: TGTGCCAGCAGCACCCGACAGGGCTCGGAGACCCAGTACTTC
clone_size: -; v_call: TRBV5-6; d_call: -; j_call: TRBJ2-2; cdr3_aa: CASSIRDKLTGELFF; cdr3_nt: TGTGCCAGCAGCATCCGGGACAAGCTAACCGGGGAGCTGTTTTTT
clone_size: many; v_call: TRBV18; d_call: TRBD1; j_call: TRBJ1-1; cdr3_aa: CASSPDRTLNTEAFF; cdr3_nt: TGTGCCAGCTCACCGGACAGGACGTTGAACACTGAAGCTTTCTTT
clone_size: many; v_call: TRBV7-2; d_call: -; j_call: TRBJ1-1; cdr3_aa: CASSLGGGSTEAFF; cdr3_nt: TGTGCCAGCAGCTTAGGCGGGGGTTCCACTGAAGCTTTCTTT
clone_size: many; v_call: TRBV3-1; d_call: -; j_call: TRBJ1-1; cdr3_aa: CASSQERGRDIANTEAFF; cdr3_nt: TGTGCCAGCAGCCAAGAACGGGGGCGGGACATTGCGAACACTGAAGCTTTCTTT
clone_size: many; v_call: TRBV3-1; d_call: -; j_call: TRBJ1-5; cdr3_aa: CASSVGRGSHSNQPQHF; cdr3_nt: TGTGCCAGCAGCGTTGGACGCGGATCTCATAGCAATCAGCCCCAGCATTTT